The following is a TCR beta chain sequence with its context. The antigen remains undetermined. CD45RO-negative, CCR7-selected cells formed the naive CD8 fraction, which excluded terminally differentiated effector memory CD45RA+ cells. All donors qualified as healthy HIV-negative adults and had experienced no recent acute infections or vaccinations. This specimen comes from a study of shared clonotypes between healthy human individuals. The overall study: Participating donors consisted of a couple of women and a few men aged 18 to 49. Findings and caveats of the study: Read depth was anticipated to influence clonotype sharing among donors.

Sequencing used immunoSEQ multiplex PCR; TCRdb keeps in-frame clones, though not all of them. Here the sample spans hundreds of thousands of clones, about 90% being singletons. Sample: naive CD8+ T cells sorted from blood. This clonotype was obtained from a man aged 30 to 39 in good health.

The CDR3 sequence is CASSSGTGIANEQFF. DNA of the CDR3: TGTGCCAGCAGCTCAGGGACAGGAATCGCCAATGAGCAGTTCTTC. The rearrangement links TRBV11-2 to TRBJ2-1; 8 positions agree with TRBD1. The CDR3 loop spans 15 amino acids. The V segment lost 4 bases and the J segment 6 bases; nucleotides outside the gene matches: 8. Germline assignment: CDR1 SGHAT and CDR2 FQNNGV.